One sample yielded the 13 T cell receptor beta chains listed below, sequenced in a study of metastatic and nonmetastatic thyroid tumors. With MiXCR, TCRdb called clones anew from the PCR reads. The data hold around 22,000 clones, with approximately 20% observed a single time. All patients were treatment-naive before thyroid surgery. The specimen was blood. These receptors were collected from a female donor with papillary thyroid cancer or a benign thyroid nodule (not recorded which). Some clones in this sample may be carry-over from other donors' samples.

The chain recombines TRBV12-3 or TRBV12-4 with TRBJ1-2, with 7 bases matching TRBD1. J lost 8 bases, V lost 10 bases, and 10 bases had no gene match. The CDR3 spans 12 residues. The CDR3 here is CATLEGALGYTF. The DNA for the CDR3 is TGTGCCACCCTCGAGGGGGCGCTGGGCTACACCTTC.

This clone was seen a single time. The V gene is TRBV20-1, the J gene TRBJ2-7; D may be TRBD1 (6 bases). Germline assignment: CDR1 DFQATT and CDR2 SNEGSKA (reference sequence). The CDR3 covers 11 residues. The ends were cut back, 7 bases at V and 4 bases at J, with 11 bases in the middle. The CDR3 reads CSGGTGYEQYF. The DNA of the CDR3 is TGCAGTGGTGGTACAGGGTACGAGCAGTACTTC.

On this clone: Germline is not matched at one junction end, which may reflect a read error. The chain combines TRBV28 with TRBJ2-6; D possibly corresponds to TRBD1 (5 bases). The CDR3 is made up of 16 amino acids. Germline V CDR1 and CDR2: MDHEN, SYDVKM. The CDR3 nucleotides read TGTGCCTGCAGTTTACCTGGGGCCGCTGGGGCCAACGTCCTGACTTTC. Protein product: CACSLPGAAGANVLTF.

This clone counts as medium-sized (0.01 to 0.1%). The V call is TRBV7-3, the J call TRBJ2-5; 9 bases map to TRBD1. The CDR3 loop spans 14 amino acids. V shed 5 bases, J shed 4 bases, and the junction held 5 bases outside the gene matches. CDR1 SGHTA and CDR2 FQGTGA come from the germline V gene. The CDR3 protein is CASSVTGGAETQYF. The CDR3 nucleotides are TGTGCCAGCAGCGTTACAGGGGGCGCAGAGACCCAGTACTTC.

A note on this clone: The junction departs from the called germline gene at one end, perhaps through a read error. J is TRBJ2-5 and V is TRBV7-3; no clear D. The CDR3 is made up of 13 amino acids. The germline gives CDR1 SGHTA, CDR2 FQGTGA. Here the CDR3 DNA reads TGTGCCAGCAGCCTTTGCCCCACAGATAAGAAGTATTTT. Translation: CASSLCPTDKKYF.

This sequence joins TRBV13 and TRBJ2-1; no reliable D call. The germline V and J ends were trimmed by 5 bases and 5 bases, with 22 bases remaining between them. The V gene's germline CDR1 is PRHDT and CDR2 FYEKMQ (reference sequence). This CDR3 is built from 17 residues. CDR3: CASSPRPPGCSHNEQFF. CDR3 coding DNA: TGTGCCAGCAGCCCAAGACCACCCGGCTGTTCCCACAATGAGCAGTTCTTC.

This clone was seen many times. V gene TRBV4-1 combines with J gene TRBJ1-4; TRBD1 aligns across 7 bases. Germline loops: CDR1 MGHRA, CDR2 YSYEKL. The CDR3 loop spans 17 amino acids. V was clipped by 5 bases and J by 10 bases; unmatched bases: 19. CDR3 in amino acids: CASSFGGVGGGKVKLFF. The CDR3 DNA follows: TGCGCCAGCAGCTTTGGCGGCGTAGGGGGCGGGAAGGTAAAACTGTTTTTT.

This clone was found many times. This rearrangement joins TRBV14 to TRBJ2-5, with no clear D. Deletions cut 1 base from V and 5 bases from J, with 2 bases between. Germline V lookup: CDR1 SGHDN, CDR2 FVKESK. The length of the CDR3 is 11 residues. CDR3 bases: TGTGCCAGCAGCCAAGTGGAGACCCAGTACTTC. Translation gives CASSQVETQYF. The variable domain in full, completed from reference TRBV14 and TRBJ2-5, reads EAGVTQFPSHSVIEKGQTVTLRCDPISGHDNLYWYRRVMGKEIKFLLHFVKESKQDESGMPNNRFLAERTGGTYSTLKVQPAELEDSGVYFCASSQVETQYFGPGTRLLVL.

This clone was seen at least ten times. The genes are TRBV27 and TRBJ1-5; 7 nucleotides agree with TRBD1. Germline lookup yields CDR1 MNHEY and CDR2 SMNVEV (reference sequence). The CDR3 length is 14 residues. V shed 2 bases, J shed 7 bases, and the junction held 5 bases outside the gene matches. The DNA of the CDR3 is TGTGCCAGCAGTTTAACAGGGGCAGGGCAGCCCCAGCATTTT. Amino acid sequence: CASSLTGAGQPQHF.

Note on this clone: A junction boundary mismatches the germline segment, possibly from a read error. The V gene is TRBV28, the J gene TRBJ2-7; 9 nucleotides agree with TRBD2. The CDR3 has 15 amino acids. Germline V lookup: CDR1 MDHEN, CDR2 SYDVKM. CDR3 DNA sequence: TGTGCCAGCAGCCCAAGCGGGAGGTATGGGTACGGGCAGTACTTC. Translated: CASSPSGRYGYGQYF.

The chain uses TRBV20-1 and TRBJ2-7, with 11 bases that match TRBD2. The CDR3 is made up of 14 amino acids. Trimming cost V 4 bases and J 3 bases; bases outside gene matches: 5. Germline lookup yields CDR1 DFQATT and CDR2 SNEGSKA (reference sequence). Written as DNA, the CDR3 is TGCAGTGCTACCCCGACTAGCGGGGACTACGAGCAGTACTTC. It codes for CSATPTSGDYEQYF.

This clone was recorded at least ten times. The V call is TRBV7-9, the J call TRBJ2-7; a weak D match, TRBD1 (5 bases). In germline, CDR1 is SEHNR, CDR2 FQNEAQ (reference sequence). Trimming took 5 bases from V and 2 from J, leaving 10 bases between them. This CDR3 contains 13 residues. As DNA, the CDR3 is TGTGCCAGCAGCCCGGACAACGCCTACGAGCAGTACTTC. Translating gives CASSPDNAYEQYF.

In its sample, this clone ranks as medium-sized. This rearrangement joins TRBV6-1 to TRBJ1-2, with D maybe TRBD1 (6 bases). Trimming left V 8 bases short and J 4 bases short, with 11 bases between. The CDR3 is made up of 12 amino acids. Looked up from germline, CDR1 is MNHNS and CDR2 is SASEGT. DNA of the CDR3: TGTGCCAGCCCGGGGGGCGCCTATGGCTACACCTTC. Translating it yields CASPGGAYGYTF.